Presented here are 8 T cell receptor beta chains from one specimen sequenced in a study of blood T cell repertoires in COVID-19. Repertoires were generated with immunoSEQ multiplex PCR, while TCRdb's copy carries only in-frame clones and drops some. The sample contains 200,000 to 250,000 clones, around 86% of which appear only once. Sequenced material: peripheral blood. The receptor source for this set is a woman in her 70s with COVID-19, enrolled during active disease.

This chain links TRBV30 with TRBJ2-3; possible D gene TRBD2, 6 bases. The germline V and J ends were trimmed by 0 bases and 3 bases, with 19 bases remaining between them. Per germline, CDR1 GTSNPN and CDR2 SVGIG (reference sequence). The CDR3 has 17 residues. The CDR3 is CAWSVPWRVRMTDTQYF. The CDR3 DNA sequence: TGTGCCTGGAGTGTCCCTTGGAGGGTTCGGATGACAGATACGCAGTATTTT.

The CDR3 bases are TGTGCCTGGAGTGTTCGGGCAGGGGGCGCGGGGGAGCAGTACTTC. As protein: CAWSVRAGGAGEQYF. The chain employs TRBV30 and TRBJ2-7; 8 nucleotides align to TRBD1. CDR3 length equals 15 residues. V was pared by 0 bases and J by 7 bases, with 11 bases of the junction left unmatched. Germline V CDR1 and CDR2: GTSNPN, SVGIG (reference sequence).

The CDR3 bases are TGTGCCAGCAGCGTTGAGGGTACCGGGGAGCTGTTTTTT. The encoded protein is CASSVEGTGELFF. The gene calls are TRBV9 and TRBJ2-2; weak D call: TRBD2 (5 bases). Germline CDR1 is SGDLS and CDR2 is YYNGEE. V was cut by 2 bases and J by 5 bases, with 7 bases left in between. This CDR3 has 13 residues.

As DNA, the CDR3 is TGTGCCAGCAGCGCCAGGCGGGGAGCCTACGAGCAGTACTTC. Translating it yields CASSARRGAYEQYF. The chain has TRBV3-1 (or the pseudogene TRBV3-2) and TRBJ2-7; possible D gene TRBD2, 6 bases. Per the germline V gene, CDR1 is LGHDT and CDR2 is YNNKEL (reference sequence). Trimming removed 5 bases from V and 2 bases from J, with 13 bases in between. The length of the CDR3 is 14 residues.

This chain links TRBV3-1 (or the pseudogene TRBV3-2) with TRBJ2-1; 10 bases are a match to TRBD2. The germline gives CDR1 LGHDT, CDR2 YNNKEL (reference sequence). The CDR3 consists of 16 residues. V shed 4 bases, J shed 7 bases, and the junction held 10 bases outside the gene matches. The CDR3 DNA is TGTGCCAGCAGCCCCCTCGCTAGCGGGAGAATTAATGAGCAGTTCTTC. Residues: CASSPLASGRINEQFF.

The chain is built from TRBV19 and TRBJ1-5; 10 nucleotides line up with TRBD1. The CDR3 is 14 amino acids. In germline, CDR1 is LNHDA, CDR2 SQIVND (reference sequence). For the CDR3, the DNA is TGTGCAGGGGGGACAGGGGAGAAGAGTCAGCCCCAGCATTTT. Its translation: CAGGTGEKSQPQHF. The full variable domain, with the rest looked up from reference TRBV19 and TRBJ1-5, is DGGITQSPKYLFRKEGQNVTLSCEQNLNHDAMYWYRQDPGQGLRLIYYSQIVNDFQKGDIAEGYSVSREKKESFPLTVTSAQKNPTAFYLCAGGTGEKSQPQHFGDGTRLSIL.

The chain employs TRBV5-1 and TRBJ1-5; D not certain. Germline loops: CDR1 SGHRS, CDR2 YFSETQ. The CDR3 has 15 amino acids. Trimming cost V 0 bases and J 6 bases, with 13 bases left between them. CDR3 DNA sequence: TGCGCCAGCAGCTTGGAGGCAGTTGGGAGTCAGCCCCAGCATTTT. Its protein is CASSLEAVGSQPQHF.

The table lists this clone with a few counts. This chain uses TRBV21-1 with TRBJ2-2; the table's D gene call, TRBD1, was not cross checked with the DNA. TRBV21-1 is a pseudogene. The CDR3 is 15 amino acids. As DNA, the CDR3 is TGTGCCAGCAGCAGCGACAGGGGGGACACCGGGGAGCTGTTTTTT. This codes for CASSSDRGDTGELFF.